This TCR beta chain is from a study of cytomegalovirus exposure and HLA in healthy donors. Study results and caveats: Links to common viral pathogens appeared, in a later analysis, for several of the most significant clusters.

This CDR3 contains 15 residues. The junction had 5 bases not matched to a gene; V was cut back by 1 base and J by 5 bases. The germline gives CDR1 MGHRA, CDR2 YSYEKL. PCR used 60 Vbeta primers and 13 Jbeta primers. Using immunoSEQ multiplex PCR, the repertoire was profiled, and TCRdb retains in-frame clones only, with some absent. The sample shows about 220,000 clones, about 75% of them seen only once. Regarding this clone: What it binds is not known.

The sequence was collected from a woman aged 25 to 39 in good health and CMV-seronegative. The chain carries TRBV4-1 and TRBJ2-1; the match to TRBD1 covers 7 bases. The sample consisted of PBMCs. CDR3: CASSQAGTANNEQFF. The CDR3 DNA is TGCGCCAGCAGCCAAGCCGGGACAGCCAACAATGAGCAGTTCTTC.